Included here is one TCR beta chain sequence, with context. As yet, its antigen is unknown. The data belong to a study of untreated major depressive disorder. Points from the study as a whole: TRBV05-01 (Vbeta 5.1) usage was higher in CD4+ T cells of depressed patients than controls.

TCRdb's copy holds only in-frame clones and misses some; the assay was immunoSEQ multiplex PCR. The sample carries over 20,000 clones, around 87% recorded once. Per germline, CDR1 MNHEY and CDR2 SVGAGI. This CDR3 is built from 11 residues. V was pared by 5 bases and J by 8 bases, with 7 bases between. The chain recombines TRBV6-5 with TRBJ1-5, with a tentative D call TRBD1 (5 bases). Material for sequencing was CD4+ T cells from PBMCs. This clonotype originated in a woman aged 30 to 39 in good health. The CDR3 nucleotides read TGTGCCAGCAGTCAGGGAAAGCCCCAGCATTTT. This sequence encodes CASSQGKPQHF.